This T cell receptor beta chain was documented in a study of post-analysis software for immune sequencing data. Across the study: As for disease course, relapsing-remitting, secondary progressive and progressive-relapsing multiple sclerosis were all included. General study results and limits: With TRBV5-6, TRBV5-1 and TRBV20-1 included, 4 or 5 TRBV segments were more frequent in patients than in controls. Same-batch preparations were strongly co-clustered by F measure.

Built from TCR beta cDNA, the libraries had unique molecular identifiers in them. TCRdb processed the PCR reads anew with MiXCR; each CDR3 protein has one entry. The table lists hundreds of thousands of distinct CDR3 sequences, just under 30% of them singletons. Trimming removed 6 bases at V and 7 bases at J, with 10 bases between. The CDR3 is 13 residues long. Germline CDR1 WSHSY, CDR2 SAAADI. Regarding this clonotype: Its antigen is still unknown.

The TCR sequence derives from a girl under 18 with multiple sclerosis. What was sequenced was blood. The gene calls are TRBV10-2 and TRBJ1-6; D is unclear. Written as DNA, the CDR3 is TGCGCCAGCAGCGACATGGCGAATTCACCCCTCCACTTT. Amino acids: CASSDMANSPLHF.